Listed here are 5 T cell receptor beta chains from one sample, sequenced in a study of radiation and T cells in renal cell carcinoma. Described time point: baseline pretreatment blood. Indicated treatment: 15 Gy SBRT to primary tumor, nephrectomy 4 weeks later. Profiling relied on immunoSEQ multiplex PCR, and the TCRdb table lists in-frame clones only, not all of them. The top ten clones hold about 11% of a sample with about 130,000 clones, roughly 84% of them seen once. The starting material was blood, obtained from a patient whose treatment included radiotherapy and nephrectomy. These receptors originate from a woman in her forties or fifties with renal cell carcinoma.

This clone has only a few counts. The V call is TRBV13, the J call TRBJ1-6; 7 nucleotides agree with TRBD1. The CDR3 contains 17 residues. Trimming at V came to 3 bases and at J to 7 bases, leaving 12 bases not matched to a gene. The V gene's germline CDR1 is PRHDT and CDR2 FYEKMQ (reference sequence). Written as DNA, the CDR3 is TGTGCCAGCAGCTTCCCTAAAACCGGGACAGCCAATTCACCCCTCCACTTT. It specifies CASSFPKTGTANSPLHF.

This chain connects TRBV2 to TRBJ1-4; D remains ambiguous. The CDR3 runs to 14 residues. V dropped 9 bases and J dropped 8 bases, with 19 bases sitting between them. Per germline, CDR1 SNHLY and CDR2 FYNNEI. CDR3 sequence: CASPVGGKKEKLFF. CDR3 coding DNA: TGTGCCAGTCCAGTAGGAGGTAAAAAGGAAAAACTGTTTTTT.

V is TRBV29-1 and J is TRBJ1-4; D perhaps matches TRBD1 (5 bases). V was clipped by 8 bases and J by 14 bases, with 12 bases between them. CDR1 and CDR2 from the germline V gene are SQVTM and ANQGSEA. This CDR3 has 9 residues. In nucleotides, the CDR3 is TGCAGCTTGGGGCCCCGGCTGTTTTTT. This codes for CSLGPRLFF.

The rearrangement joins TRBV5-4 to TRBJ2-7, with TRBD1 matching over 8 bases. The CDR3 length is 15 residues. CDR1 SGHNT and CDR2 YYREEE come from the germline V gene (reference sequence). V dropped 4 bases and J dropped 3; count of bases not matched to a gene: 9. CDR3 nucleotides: TGTGCCAGCAGCCTAGGACAGGGAGTATTCTACGAGCAGTACTTC. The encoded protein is CASSLGQGVFYEQYF. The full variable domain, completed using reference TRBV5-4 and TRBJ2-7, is ETGVTQSPTHLIKTRGQQVTLRCSSQSGHNTVSWYQQALGQGPQFIFQYYREEENGRGNFPPRFSGLQFPNYSSELNVNALELDDSALYLCASSLGQGVFYEQYFGPGTRLTVT.

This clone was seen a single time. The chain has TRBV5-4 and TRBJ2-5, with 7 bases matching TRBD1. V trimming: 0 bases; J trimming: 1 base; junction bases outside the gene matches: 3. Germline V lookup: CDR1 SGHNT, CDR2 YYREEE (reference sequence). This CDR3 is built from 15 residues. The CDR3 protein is CASSLGQGFQETQYF. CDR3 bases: TGTGCCAGCAGCTTGGGACAGGGATTCCAAGAGACCCAGTACTTC.